This TCR beta chain appears in the sequencing data of a study of CD8+ T cells in alopecia areata. As for the study in general: Tofacitinib was taken orally by treated patients, and the dose was 5 to 10 mg twice daily.

Investigators isolated RNA and reverse transcribed it into cDNA to act as the sequencing template. The assay was immunoSEQ multiplex PCR, and TCRdb's table has in-frame clones only and misses some. The sample records around 120,000 clones, around 60% being singletons. General study results and limits: Resident alphabeta T-cell populations of normal skin are likewise subject to sequencing in scalp samples. An increase in clonality over normal scalp was evident in lesional scalp, especially alopecia totalis/universalis.

As to this clone: Its specificity is not known.

Trimming left V 6 bases short and J 3 bases short, with 14 bases between. Germline assignment: CDR1 SQVTM and CDR2 ANQGSEA. This CDR3 spans 13 amino acids. The treatment here: oral pan-JAK inhibitor, 5-10 mg twice daily. Both peripheral blood and punch biopsies of lesional scalp skin were obtained from patients who had alopecia areata. The gene calls are TRBV29-1 and TRBJ1-2, with D maybe TRBD1 (5 bases). The source was CD4+ T cells sorted from blood, collected at week 4, from a patient treated with tofacitinib. The source of this sequence is a human donor with alopecia areata. CDR3 sequence: CSVDTGGDYGYTF. In DNA, the CDR3 is TGCAGCGTAGATACGGGGGGGGACTATGGCTACACCTTC.